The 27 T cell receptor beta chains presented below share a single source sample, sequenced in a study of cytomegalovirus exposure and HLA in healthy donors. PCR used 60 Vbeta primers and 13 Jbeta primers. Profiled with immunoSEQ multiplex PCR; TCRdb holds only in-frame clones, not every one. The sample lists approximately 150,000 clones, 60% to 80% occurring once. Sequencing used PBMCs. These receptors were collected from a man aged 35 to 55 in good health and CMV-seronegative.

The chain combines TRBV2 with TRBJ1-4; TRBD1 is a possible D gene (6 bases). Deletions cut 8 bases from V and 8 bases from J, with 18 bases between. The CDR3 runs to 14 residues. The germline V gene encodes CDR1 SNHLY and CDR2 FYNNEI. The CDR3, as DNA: TGTGCCAGCTCCAAGACAGGTTCAAACGAAAAACTGTTTTTT. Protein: CASSKTGSNEKLFF.

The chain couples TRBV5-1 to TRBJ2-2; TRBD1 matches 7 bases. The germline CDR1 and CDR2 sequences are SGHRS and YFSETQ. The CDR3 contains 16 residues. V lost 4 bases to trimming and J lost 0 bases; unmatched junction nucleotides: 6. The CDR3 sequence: CASSKGQTANTGELFF. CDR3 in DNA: TGCGCCAGCAGCAAGGGACAGACCGCGAACACCGGGGAGCTGTTTTTT.

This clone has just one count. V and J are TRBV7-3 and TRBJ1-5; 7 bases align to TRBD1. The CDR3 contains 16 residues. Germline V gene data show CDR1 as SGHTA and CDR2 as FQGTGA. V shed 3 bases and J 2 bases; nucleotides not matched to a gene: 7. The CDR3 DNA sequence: TGTGCCAGCAGCTTTCCCGGGGGACAGTGCAATCAGCCCCAGCATTTT. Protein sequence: CASSFPGGQCNQPQHF.

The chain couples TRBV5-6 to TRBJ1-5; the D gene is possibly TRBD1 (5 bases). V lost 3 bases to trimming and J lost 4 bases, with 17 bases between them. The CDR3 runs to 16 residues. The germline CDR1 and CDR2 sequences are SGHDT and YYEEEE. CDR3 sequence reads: CASSYRSAGPNQPQHF. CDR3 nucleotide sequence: TGTGCCAGCAGCTACAGATCGGCAGGGCCAAATCAGCCCCAGCATTTT.

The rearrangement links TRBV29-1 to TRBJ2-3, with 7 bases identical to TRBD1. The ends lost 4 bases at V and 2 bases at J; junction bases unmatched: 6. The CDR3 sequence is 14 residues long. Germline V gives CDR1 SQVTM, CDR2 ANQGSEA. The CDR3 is CSVGTGLPTDTQYF. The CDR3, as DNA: TGCAGCGTTGGGACAGGTTTACCCACAGATACGCAGTATTTT.

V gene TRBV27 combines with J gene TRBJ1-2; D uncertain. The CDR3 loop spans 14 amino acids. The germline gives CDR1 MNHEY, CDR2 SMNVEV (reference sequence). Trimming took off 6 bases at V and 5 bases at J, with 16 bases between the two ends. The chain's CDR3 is CASSLMRVGYGYTF. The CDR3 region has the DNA TGTGCCAGCAGCCTAATGAGGGTGGGTTATGGCTACACCTTC.

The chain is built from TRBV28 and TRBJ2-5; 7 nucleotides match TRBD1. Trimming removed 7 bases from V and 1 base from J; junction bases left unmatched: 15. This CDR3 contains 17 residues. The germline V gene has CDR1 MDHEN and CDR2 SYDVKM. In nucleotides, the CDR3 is TGTGCCAGCAAAGTTGGGGCCGGGCAGGGGGTCCAAGAGACCCAGTACTTC. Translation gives CASKVGAGQGVQETQYF.

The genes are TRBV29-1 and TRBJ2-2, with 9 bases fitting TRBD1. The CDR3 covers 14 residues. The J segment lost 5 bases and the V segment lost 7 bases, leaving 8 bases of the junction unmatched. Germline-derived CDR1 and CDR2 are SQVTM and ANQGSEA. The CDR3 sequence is CSARDGQGTGELFF. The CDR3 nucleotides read TGCAGCGCGCGAGATGGACAGGGGACCGGGGAGCTGTTTTTT.

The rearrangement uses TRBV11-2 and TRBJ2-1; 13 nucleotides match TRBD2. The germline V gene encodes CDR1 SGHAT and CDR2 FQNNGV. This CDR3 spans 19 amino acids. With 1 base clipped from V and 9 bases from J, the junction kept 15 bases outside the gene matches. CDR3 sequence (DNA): TGTGCCAGCAGCTTAGGACTAGCGGGGGGCCGGGTGTCTAGAAGTGAGCAGTTCTTC. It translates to CASSLGLAGGRVSRSEQFF.

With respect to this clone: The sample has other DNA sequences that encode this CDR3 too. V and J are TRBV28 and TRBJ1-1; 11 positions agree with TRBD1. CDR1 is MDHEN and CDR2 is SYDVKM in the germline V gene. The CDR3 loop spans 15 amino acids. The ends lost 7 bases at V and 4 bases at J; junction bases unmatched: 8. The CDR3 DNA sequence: TGTGCCAGCACCGATTGGACAGGGGGCCTCACTGAAGCTTTCTTT. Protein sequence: CASTDWTGGLTEAFF. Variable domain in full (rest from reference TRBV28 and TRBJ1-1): DVKVTQSSRYLVKRTGEKVFLECVQDMDHENMFWYRQDPGLGLRLIYFSYDVKMKEKGDIPEGYSVSREKKERFSLILESASTNQTSMYLCASTDWTGGLTEAFFGQGTRLTVV.

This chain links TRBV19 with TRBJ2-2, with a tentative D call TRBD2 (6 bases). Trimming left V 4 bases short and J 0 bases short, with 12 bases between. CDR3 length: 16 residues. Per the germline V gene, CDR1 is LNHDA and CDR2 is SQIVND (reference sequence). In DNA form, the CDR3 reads TGTGCCAGTAGTACGGGACTGTTATCGAACACCGGGGAGCTGTTTTTT. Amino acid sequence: CASSTGLLSNTGELFF.

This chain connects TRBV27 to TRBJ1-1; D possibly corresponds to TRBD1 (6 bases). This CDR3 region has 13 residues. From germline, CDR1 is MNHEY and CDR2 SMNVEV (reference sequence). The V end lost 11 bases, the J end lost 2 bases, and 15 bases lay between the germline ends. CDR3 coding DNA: TGTGCCGCCCAGGGGCTGGGTAACACTGAAGCTTTCTTT. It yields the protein CAAQGLGNTEAFF.

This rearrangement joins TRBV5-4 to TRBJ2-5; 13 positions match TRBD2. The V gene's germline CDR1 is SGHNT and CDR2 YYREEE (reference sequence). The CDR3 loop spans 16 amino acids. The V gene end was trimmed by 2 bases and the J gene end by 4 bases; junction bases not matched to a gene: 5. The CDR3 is CASSFTSGGEGETQYF. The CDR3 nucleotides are TGTGCCAGCAGCTTTACTAGCGGGGGGGAGGGAGAGACCCAGTACTTC.

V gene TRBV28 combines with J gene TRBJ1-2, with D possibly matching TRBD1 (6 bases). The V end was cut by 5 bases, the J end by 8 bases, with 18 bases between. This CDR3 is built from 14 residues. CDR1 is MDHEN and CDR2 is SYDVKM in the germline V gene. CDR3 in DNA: TGTGCCAGCAGTCCCACAGGGACCTCATGGGGCTACACCTTC. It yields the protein CASSPTGTSWGYTF.

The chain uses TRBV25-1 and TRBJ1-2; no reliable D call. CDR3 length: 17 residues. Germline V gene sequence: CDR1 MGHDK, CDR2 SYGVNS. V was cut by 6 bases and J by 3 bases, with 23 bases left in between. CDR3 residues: CASRDKTGGRFDYGYTF. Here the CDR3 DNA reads TGTGCCAGCAGAGACAAGACGGGAGGCAGGTTTGACTATGGCTACACCTTC.

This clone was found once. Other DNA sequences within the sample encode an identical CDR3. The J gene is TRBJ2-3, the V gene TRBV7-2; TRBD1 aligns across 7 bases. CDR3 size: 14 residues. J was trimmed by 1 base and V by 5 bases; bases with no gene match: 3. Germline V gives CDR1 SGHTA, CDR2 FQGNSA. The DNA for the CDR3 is TGTGCCAGCAGCCTCGACAGGGGCACAGATACGCAGTATTTT. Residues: CASSLDRGTDTQYF.

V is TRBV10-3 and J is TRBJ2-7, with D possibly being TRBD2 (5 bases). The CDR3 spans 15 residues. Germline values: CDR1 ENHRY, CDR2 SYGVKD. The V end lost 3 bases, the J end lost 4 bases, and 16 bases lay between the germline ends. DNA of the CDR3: TGTGCCATCAGTGACTTAGGCACGGGGATTTACGAGCAGTACTTC. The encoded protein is CAISDLGTGIYEQYF.

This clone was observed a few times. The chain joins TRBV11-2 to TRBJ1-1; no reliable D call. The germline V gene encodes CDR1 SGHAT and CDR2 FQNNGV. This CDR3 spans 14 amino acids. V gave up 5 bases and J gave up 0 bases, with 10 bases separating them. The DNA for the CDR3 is TGTGCCAGCAGCCCTAGTTCTGTGAACACTGAAGCTTTCTTT. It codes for CASSPSSVNTEAFF.

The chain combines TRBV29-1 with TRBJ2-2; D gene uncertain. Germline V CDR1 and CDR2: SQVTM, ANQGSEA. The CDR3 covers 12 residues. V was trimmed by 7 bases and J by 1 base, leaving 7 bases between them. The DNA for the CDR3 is TGCAGCGGCGAAAGGAACACCGGGGAGCTGTTTTTT. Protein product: CSGERNTGELFF.

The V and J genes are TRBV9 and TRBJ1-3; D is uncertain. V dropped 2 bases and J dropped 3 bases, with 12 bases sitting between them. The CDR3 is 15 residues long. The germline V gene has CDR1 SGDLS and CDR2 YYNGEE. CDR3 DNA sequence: TGTGCCAGCAGCGTCCAGTGGAGGGTTGGAAACACCATATATTTT. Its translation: CASSVQWRVGNTIYF.

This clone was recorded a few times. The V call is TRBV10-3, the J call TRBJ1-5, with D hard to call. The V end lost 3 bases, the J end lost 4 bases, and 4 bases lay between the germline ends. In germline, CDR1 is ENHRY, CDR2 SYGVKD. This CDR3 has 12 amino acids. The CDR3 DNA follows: TGTGCCATCAGTGACATTAATCAGCCCCAGCATTTT. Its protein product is CAISDINQPQHF.

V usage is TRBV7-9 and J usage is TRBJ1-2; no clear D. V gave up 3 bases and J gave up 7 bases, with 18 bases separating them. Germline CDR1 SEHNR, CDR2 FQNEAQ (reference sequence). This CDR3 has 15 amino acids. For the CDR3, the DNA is TGTGCCAGCAGCTTGTTCGACCGAGAGGGTGCTGGCTACACCTTC. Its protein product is CASSLFDREGAGYTF.

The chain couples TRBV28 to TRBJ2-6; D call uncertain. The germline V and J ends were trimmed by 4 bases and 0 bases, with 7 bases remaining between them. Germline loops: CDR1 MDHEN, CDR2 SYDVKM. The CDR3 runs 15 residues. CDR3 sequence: CASSSRVSGANVLTF. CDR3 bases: TGTGCCAGCAGTTCTCGAGTCTCTGGGGCCAACGTCCTGACTTTC.

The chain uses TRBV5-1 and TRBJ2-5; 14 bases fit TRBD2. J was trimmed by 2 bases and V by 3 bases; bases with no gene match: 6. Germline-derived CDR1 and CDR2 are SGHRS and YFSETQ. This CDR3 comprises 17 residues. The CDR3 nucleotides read TGCGCCAGCAGCTCGGGACTAGCGGGGGCTTCTCAAGAGACCCAGTACTTC. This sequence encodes CASSSGLAGASQETQYF. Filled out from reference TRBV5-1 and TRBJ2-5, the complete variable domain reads KAGVTQTPRYLIKTRGQQVTLSCSPISGHRSVSWYQQTPGQGLQFLFEYFSETQRNKGNFPGRFSGRQFSNSRSEMNVSTLELGDSALYLCASSSGLAGASQETQYFGPGTRLLVL.

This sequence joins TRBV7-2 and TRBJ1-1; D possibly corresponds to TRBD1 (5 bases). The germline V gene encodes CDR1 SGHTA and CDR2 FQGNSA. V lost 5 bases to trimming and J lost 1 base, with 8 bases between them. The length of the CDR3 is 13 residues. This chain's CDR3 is CASSGQGNTEAFF. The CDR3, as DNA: TGTGCCAGCAGCGGTCAGGGGAACACTGAAGCTTTCTTT.

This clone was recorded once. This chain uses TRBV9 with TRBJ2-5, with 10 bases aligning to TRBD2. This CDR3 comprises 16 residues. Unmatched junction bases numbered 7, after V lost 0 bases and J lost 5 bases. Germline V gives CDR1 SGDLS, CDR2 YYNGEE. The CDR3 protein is CASSVGSGGAWETQYF. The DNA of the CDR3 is TGTGCCAGCAGCGTAGGAAGCGGGGGGGCCTGGGAGACCCAGTACTTC.

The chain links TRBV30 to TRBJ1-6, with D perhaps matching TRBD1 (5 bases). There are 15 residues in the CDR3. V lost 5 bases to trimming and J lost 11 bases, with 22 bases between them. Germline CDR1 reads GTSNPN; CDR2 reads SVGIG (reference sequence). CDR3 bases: TGTGCCTGGGCTCCCCTTCAGGGTCCGCCACCACCCCTCCACTTT. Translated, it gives CAWAPLQGPPPPLHF.